These 18 T cell receptor beta chains came from one sample sequenced in a study of blood T cell repertoires in COVID-19. Sequencing was performed with immunoSEQ multiplex PCR; in TCRdb, only in-frame clones are kept and a portion is missing. There are approximately 200,000 clones in the sample; about nine tenths occur only once, and roughly 4.1% lies in the top ten. The sequenced sample was peripheral blood. Receptor source: a man aged 50 or older with acute or convalescent COVID-19.

The gene calls are TRBV10-2 and TRBJ1-1, with D possibly TRBD1 on 6 matching bases. This CDR3 spans 16 amino acids. V lost 3 bases, J lost 0 bases, and 14 bases lay in between. Germline assignment: CDR1 WSHSY and CDR2 SAAADI. CDR3 amino acids: CASSEGQKGMNTEAFF. The CDR3 region has the DNA TGCGCCAGCAGTGAAGGACAGAAAGGTATGAACACTGAAGCTTTCTTT.

The chain recombines TRBV5-6 with TRBJ1-1; D is ambiguous. The germline V gene has CDR1 SGHDT and CDR2 YYEEEE. The CDR3 is 14 residues long. Trimming took off 3 bases at V and 1 base at J, with 10 bases between the two ends. CDR3 region: CASSSRQPNTEAFF. In DNA, the CDR3 is TGTGCCAGCAGCTCGAGGCAGCCGAACACTGAAGCTTTCTTT.

The V call is TRBV21-1, the J call TRBJ1-2; the DNA was not used to check the table's D call, TRBD1. TRBV21-1 corresponds to a pseudogene. The length of the CDR3 is 15 residues. CDR3 DNA: TGTGCCAGCAGCCAGGCTACAGGGGGCAACTATGGCTACACCTTC. As protein: CASSQATGGNYGYTF.

J is TRBJ1-4 and V is TRBV15; D unresolved. Germline loops: CDR1 LNHNV, CDR2 YYDKDF (reference sequence). The CDR3 length is 16 residues. Trimming shortened V by 0 bases and J by 7 bases, and 15 bases separated the two germline ends. CDR3 protein: CATSRELASLGEKLFF. CDR3 sequence (DNA): TGTGCCACCAGCAGAGAGTTAGCATCCCTGGGTGAAAAACTGTTTTTT.

The chain carries TRBV19 and TRBJ2-2, with a possible D match to TRBD2 (6 bases). Trimming took off 4 bases at V and 0 bases at J, with 9 bases between the two ends. This CDR3 contains 15 residues. The germline CDR1 and CDR2 sequences are LNHDA and SQIVND (reference sequence). CDR3 loop: CASSTGTSNTGELFF. Written as DNA, the CDR3 is TGTGCCAGTAGTACTGGGACTTCGAACACCGGGGAGCTGTTTTTT.

The V and J genes are TRBV5-5 and TRBJ1-3, with TRBD1 matching 7 bases. Germline values: CDR1 SGHKS, CDR2 YYEKEE (reference sequence). J lost 11 bases, V lost 0 bases, and 8 bases had no gene match. The length of the CDR3 is 14 residues. CDR3 amino acids: CASSLEGTAGAIYF. As DNA, the CDR3 is TGTGCCAGCAGCTTGGAGGGGACAGCCGGAGCCATATATTTT.

V is TRBV3-1 (or the pseudogene TRBV3-2) and J is TRBJ2-1, with 8 positions matching TRBD2. V was pared by 2 bases and J by 9 bases, with 6 bases of the junction left unmatched. The V gene's germline CDR1 is LGHDT and CDR2 YNNKEL (reference sequence). CDR3 size: 14 residues. For the CDR3, the DNA is TGTGCCAGCAGCCAACTGCGGACTAGCATTGAGCAGTTCTTC. It specifies CASSQLRTSIEQFF.

The rearrangement links TRBV12-3 or TRBV12-4 to TRBJ1-2, with D tentatively TRBD1 (5 bases). This CDR3 region has 13 residues. V shed 5 bases and J shed 8 bases, with 15 bases lying between them. CDR3 residues: CASSGQRGSGYTF. Here the CDR3 DNA reads TGTGCCAGCAGTGGACAAAGGGGAAGCGGCTACACCTTC.

This clone has more than one count but fewer than ten. The J gene is TRBJ2-5, the V gene TRBV12-3 or TRBV12-4; 7 positions match TRBD1. V shed 6 bases, J shed 4 bases, and the junction held 5 bases outside the gene matches. This CDR3 region has 13 residues. CDR3 amino acids: CASRRTGGETQYF. The CDR3 nucleotides read TGTGCCAGCAGAAGGACAGGAGGAGAGACCCAGTACTTC.

This chain links TRBV5-1 with TRBJ2-5; tentatively, D is TRBD2 (6 bases). The CDR3 has 14 amino acids. The germline V and J ends were trimmed by 7 bases and 2 bases, with 15 bases remaining between them. Germline values: CDR1 SGHRS, CDR2 YFSETQ. CDR3 residues: CASSLAQVQETQYF. The CDR3 coding sequence is TGCGCCAGCTCACTAGCCCAAGTTCAAGAGACCCAGTACTTC.

The rearrangement links TRBV6-5 to TRBJ1-5, with D unclear. Germline V gives CDR1 MNHEY, CDR2 SVGAGI. The CDR3 length is 13 residues. The V end was cut by 7 bases, the J end by 2 bases, with 9 bases between. CDR3 sequence: CASKAGGNQPQHF. The CDR3 nucleotides are TGTGCCAGCAAGGCGGGAGGCAATCAGCCCCAGCATTTT.

This clone was picked up a small number of times. V is TRBV10-2 and J is TRBJ1-2; 11 bases are shared with TRBD1. Losses at the gene ends were 5 bases for V and 4 bases for J; bases not matched to a gene: 9. Germline V gene data show CDR1 as WSHSY and CDR2 as SAAADI. There are 16 residues in the CDR3. CDR3 nucleotides: TGCGCCAGCAGTTCCCTGGACAGGGGGCGAAGCTATGGCTACACCTTC. Amino acid sequence: CASSSLDRGRSYGYTF.

The chain uses TRBV18 and TRBJ2-5, with a weak D call TRBD2 (5 bases). Between the trimmed V and J ends, which lost 0 bases and 5 bases, there was a span of 10 bases. Germline CDR1 and CDR2: KGHSH and LQKENI. There are 14 residues in the CDR3. The CDR3 protein is CASSPPSPGETQYF. The DNA of the CDR3 is TGTGCCAGCTCACCACCGAGTCCGGGGGAGACCCAGTACTTC.

V and J are TRBV9 and TRBJ2-3, with TRBD2 matching over 10 bases. The CDR3 runs to 17 residues. With 4 bases clipped from V and 4 bases from J, the junction kept 12 bases outside the gene matches. Germline V gives CDR1 SGDLS, CDR2 YYNGEE. This CDR3 is CASSPYLVAGGADTQYF. As DNA, the CDR3 is TGTGCCAGCAGCCCTTACCTTGTAGCGGGGGGTGCAGATACGCAGTATTTT.

This clone was observed a few times. The J gene is TRBJ1-2, the V gene TRBV19, with TRBD1 matching 7 bases. This CDR3 is 14 amino acids long. Germline V gives CDR1 LNHDA, CDR2 SQIVND (reference sequence). With 4 bases clipped from V and 5 bases from J, the junction kept 7 bases outside the gene matches. The CDR3 nucleotides read TGTGCCAGTAGTACTACCGGGACAGATTATGGCTACACCTTC. Its protein product is CASSTTGTDYGYTF.

The rearrangement joins TRBV7-8 to TRBJ2-7; maybe TRBD2 (5 bases). The length of the CDR3 is 14 residues. CDR1 is SGHVS, CDR2 FQNEAQ, per germline. V lost 4 bases, J lost 7 bases, and 17 bases lay in between. CDR3 coding DNA: TGTGCCAGCAGCTCGACCGCCCAAACGGGGGAGCAGTACTTC. It translates to CASSSTAQTGEQYF. Variable domain in full (rest from reference TRBV7-8 and TRBJ2-7): GAGVSQSPRYKVAKRGQDVALRCDPISGHVSLFWYQQALGQGPEFLTYFQNEAQLDKSGLPSDRFFAERPEGSVSTLKIQRTQQEDSAVYLCASSSTAQTGEQYFGPGTRLTVT.

This clone was counted once. V usage is TRBV2 and J usage is TRBJ2-5, with D possibly TRBD2 on 6 matching bases. The ends were cut back, 7 bases at V and 5 bases at J, with 11 bases in the middle. The CDR3 is 12 residues long. Per germline, CDR1 SNHLY and CDR2 FYNNEI. CDR3 bases: TGTGCCAGCATCCCTGGGGGGGAGACCCAGTACTTC. It translates to CASIPGGETQYF.

The chain is built from TRBV6-5 and TRBJ2-5; D perhaps matches TRBD1 (5 bases). Germline CDR1 reads MNHEY; CDR2 reads SVGAGI. This CDR3 is 11 amino acids long. V lost 7 bases to trimming and J lost 3 bases, with 6 bases between them. CDR3 in DNA: TGTGCCAGCAAAGGGGAAGAGACCCAGTACTTC. This gives the protein CASKGEETQYF.